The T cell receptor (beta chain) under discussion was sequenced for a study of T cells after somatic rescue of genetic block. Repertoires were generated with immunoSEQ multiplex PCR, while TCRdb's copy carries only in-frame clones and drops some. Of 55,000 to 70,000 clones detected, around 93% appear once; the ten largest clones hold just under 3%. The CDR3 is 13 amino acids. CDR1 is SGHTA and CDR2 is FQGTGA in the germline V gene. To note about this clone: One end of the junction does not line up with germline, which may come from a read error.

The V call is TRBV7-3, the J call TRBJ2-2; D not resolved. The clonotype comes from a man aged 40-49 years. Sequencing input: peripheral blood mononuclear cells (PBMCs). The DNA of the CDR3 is TGTGCCAGCAGTTTAAGTTACACCGGGGAGCTGTTTTTT. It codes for CASSLSYTGELFF.